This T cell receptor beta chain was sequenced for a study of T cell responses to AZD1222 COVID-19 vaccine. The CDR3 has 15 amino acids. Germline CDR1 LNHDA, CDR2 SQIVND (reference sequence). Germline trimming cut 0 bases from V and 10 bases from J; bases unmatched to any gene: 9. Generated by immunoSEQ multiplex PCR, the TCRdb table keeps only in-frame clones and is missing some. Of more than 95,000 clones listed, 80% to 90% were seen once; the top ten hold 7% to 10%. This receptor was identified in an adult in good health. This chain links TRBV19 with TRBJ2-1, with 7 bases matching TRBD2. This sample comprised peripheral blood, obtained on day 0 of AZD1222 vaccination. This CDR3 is CASSIEGRGGLEQFF. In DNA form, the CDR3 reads TGTGCCAGTAGTATAGAAGGTCGGGGAGGGTTGGAGCAGTTCTTC.